This T cell receptor beta chain was sequenced for a study of response to subunit inactivated influenza vaccine. The study's findings and limits: The authors suggested that every seasonal influenza vaccination recruits few new T cells.

Concerning this clonotype itself: Its antigen remains unknown.

The V end was cut by 3 bases, the J end by 3 bases, with 9 bases between. In germline, CDR1 is SNHLY, CDR2 FYNNEI. The length of the CDR3 is 13 residues. TCRdb redid the calling of the RT-PCR reads with MiXCR, one entry per CDR3 protein. The sample has roughly 700,000 distinct CDR3 sequences; about 14% are singletons. The specimen was PBMCs from blood, collected roughly 2 weeks before vaccination. The receptor was isolated from a man in his fifties who received an inactivated influenza vaccine. This chain connects TRBV2 to TRBJ2-7; D gene uncertain. CDR3 amino acids: CASSDMAFYEQYF. In DNA form, the CDR3 reads TGTGCCAGCAGTGATATGGCCTTCTACGAGCAGTACTTC.